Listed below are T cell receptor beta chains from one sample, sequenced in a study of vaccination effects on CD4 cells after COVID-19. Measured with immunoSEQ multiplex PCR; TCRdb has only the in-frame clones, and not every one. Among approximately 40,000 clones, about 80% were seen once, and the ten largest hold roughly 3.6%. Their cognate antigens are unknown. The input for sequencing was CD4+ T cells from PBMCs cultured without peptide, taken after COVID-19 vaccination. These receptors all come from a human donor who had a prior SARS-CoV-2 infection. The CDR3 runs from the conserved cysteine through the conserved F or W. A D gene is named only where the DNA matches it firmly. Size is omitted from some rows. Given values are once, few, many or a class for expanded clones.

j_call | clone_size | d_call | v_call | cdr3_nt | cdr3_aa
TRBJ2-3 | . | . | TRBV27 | TGTGCCAGCAGTTTATCGTATTTTGGGGGGCTTGGAGATACGCAGTATTTT | CASSLSYFGGLGDTQYF
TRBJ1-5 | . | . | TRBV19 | TGTGCCAGTAGTGCGTTGCCAGGCGGTAATACATTTAGCAATCAGCCCCAGCATTTT | CASSALPGGNTFSNQPQHF
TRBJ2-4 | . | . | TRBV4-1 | TGCGCCAGCAGCCAAGGATTAGGGAGAACATCAGACATTCAGTACTTC | CASSQGLGRTSDIQYF
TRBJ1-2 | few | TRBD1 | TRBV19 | TGTGCCAGTACCCCGGGACAGGTATATGGCTACACCTTC | CASTPGQVYGYTF
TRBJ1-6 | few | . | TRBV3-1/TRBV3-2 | TGTGCCAGCAGCAAGCAGGCTTCGGTCGATTCACCCCTCCACTTT | CASSKQASVDSPLHF
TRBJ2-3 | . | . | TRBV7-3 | TGTGCCAGCAGCCGCGGTAGCACAGATACGCAGTATTTT | CASSRGSTDTQYF
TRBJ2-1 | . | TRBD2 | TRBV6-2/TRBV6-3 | TGTGCCAGCAGTTCCTTCCTAGCGGGAGGGAACAATGAGCAGTTCTTC | CASSSFLAGGNNEQFF
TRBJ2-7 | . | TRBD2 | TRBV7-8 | TGTGCCAGCAGCAGACTTAGGGCTAGCGGGAGTGGTTACTACGAGCAGTACTTC | CASSRLRASGSGYYEQYF
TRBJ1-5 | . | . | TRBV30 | TGTGCCTGGAGTGACCTATCCTTCAGGGCGCATCAGCCCCAGCATTTT | CAWSDLSFRAHQPQHF
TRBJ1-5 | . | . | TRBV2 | TGTGCCAGCAGTGATTTTAGCAATCAGCCCCAGCATTTT | CASSDFSNQPQHF
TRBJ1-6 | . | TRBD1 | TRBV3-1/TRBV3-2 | TGTGCCAGCAGCCTCTATGGGGACAGCGTTCATAATTCACCCCTCCACTTT | CASSLYGDSVHNSPLHF
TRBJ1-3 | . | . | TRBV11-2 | TGTGCCAGCAGCTTATTGTCAGGGCTCGGAAACACCATATATTTT | CASSLLSGLGNTIYF
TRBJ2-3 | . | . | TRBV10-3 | TGTGCCATCAGTGAGTCGGGTAGCAAGGCATTCACAGATACGCAGTATTTT | CAISESGSKAFTDTQYF